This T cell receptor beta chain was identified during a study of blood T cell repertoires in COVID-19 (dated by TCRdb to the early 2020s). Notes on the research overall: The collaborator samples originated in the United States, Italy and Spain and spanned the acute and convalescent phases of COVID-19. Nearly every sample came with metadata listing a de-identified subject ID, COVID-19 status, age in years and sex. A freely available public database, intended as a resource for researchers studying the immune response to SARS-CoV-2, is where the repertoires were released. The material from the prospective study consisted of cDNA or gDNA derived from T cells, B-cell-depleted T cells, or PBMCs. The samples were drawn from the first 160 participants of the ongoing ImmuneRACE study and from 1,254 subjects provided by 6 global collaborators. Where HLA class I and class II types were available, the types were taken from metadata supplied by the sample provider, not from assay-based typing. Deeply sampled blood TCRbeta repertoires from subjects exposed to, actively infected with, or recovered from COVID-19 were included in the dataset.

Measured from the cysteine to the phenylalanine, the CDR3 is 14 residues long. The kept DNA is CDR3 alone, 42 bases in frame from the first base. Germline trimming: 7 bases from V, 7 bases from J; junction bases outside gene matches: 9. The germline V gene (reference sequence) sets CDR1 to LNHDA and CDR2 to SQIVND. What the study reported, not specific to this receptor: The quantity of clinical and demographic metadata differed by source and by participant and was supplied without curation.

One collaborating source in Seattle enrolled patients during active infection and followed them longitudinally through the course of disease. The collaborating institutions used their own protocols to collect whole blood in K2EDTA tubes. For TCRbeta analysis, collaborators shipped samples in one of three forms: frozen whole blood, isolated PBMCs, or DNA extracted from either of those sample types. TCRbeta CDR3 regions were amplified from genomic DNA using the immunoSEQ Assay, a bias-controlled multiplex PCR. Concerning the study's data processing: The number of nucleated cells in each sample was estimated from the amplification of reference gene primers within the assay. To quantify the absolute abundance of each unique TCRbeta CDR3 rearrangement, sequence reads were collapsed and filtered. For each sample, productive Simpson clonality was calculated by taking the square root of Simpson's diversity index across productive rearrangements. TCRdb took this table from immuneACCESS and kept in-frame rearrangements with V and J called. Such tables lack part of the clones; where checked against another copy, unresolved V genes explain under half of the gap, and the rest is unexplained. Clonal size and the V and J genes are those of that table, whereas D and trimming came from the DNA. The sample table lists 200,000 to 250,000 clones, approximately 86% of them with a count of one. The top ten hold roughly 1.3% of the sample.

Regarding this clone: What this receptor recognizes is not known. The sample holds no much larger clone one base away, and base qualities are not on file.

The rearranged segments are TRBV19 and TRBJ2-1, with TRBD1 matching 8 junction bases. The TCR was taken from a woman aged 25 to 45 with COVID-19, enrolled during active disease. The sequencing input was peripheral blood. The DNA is TGTGCCAGTATGTCCTTCAGGGGGCATAATGAGCAGTTCTTC. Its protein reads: CASMSFRGHNEQFF.